This T cell receptor (beta chain) was sequenced during a study of cytomegalovirus exposure and HLA in healthy donors. Repertoires were generated with immunoSEQ multiplex PCR, while TCRdb's copy carries only in-frame clones and drops some. The sample lists approximately 160,000 clones, about 86% seen once, with 5% to 7% in the top ten. This CDR3 region has 17 residues. Germline V gives CDR1 LNHDA, CDR2 SQIVND (reference sequence). Trimming took 0 bases from V and 2 from J, leaving 17 bases between them. Sequencing was done on a sample of PBMCs. This chain uses TRBV19 with TRBJ2-7; D not resolved. This TCR was recovered from a woman in her twenties or thirties in good health and CMV-seronegative. CDR3 protein: CASSIDSWLGKAYEQYF. The CDR3 DNA follows: TGTGCCAGTAGTATAGATTCTTGGCTGGGAAAGGCCTACGAGCAGTACTTC. Variable domain in full (rest from reference TRBV19 and TRBJ2-7): DGGITQSPKYLFRKEGQNVTLSCEQNLNHDAMYWYRQDPGQGLRLIYYSQIVNDFQKGDIAEGYSVSREKKESFPLTVTSAQKNPTAFYLCASSIDSWLGKAYEQYFGPGTRLTVT.